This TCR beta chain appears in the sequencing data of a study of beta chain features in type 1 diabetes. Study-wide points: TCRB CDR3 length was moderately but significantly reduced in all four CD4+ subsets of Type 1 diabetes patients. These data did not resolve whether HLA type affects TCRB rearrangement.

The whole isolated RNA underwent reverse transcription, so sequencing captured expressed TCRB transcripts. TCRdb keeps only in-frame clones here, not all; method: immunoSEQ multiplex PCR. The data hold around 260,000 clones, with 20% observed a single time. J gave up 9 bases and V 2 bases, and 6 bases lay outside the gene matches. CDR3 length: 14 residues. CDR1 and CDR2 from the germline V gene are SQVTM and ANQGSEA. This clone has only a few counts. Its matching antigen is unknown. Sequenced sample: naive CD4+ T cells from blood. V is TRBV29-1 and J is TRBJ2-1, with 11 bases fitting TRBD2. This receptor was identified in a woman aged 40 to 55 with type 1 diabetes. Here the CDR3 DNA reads TGCAGCGTTGAAAGGGGTCTAGCGGGGGGTGAGCAGTTCTTC. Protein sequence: CSVERGLAGGEQFF.